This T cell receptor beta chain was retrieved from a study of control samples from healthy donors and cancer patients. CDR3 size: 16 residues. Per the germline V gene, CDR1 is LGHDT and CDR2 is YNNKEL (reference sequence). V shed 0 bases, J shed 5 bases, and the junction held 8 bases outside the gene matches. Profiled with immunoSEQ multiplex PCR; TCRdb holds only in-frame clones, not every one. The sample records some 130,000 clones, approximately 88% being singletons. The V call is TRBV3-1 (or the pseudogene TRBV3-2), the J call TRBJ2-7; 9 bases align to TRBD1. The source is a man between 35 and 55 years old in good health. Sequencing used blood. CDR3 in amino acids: CASSQDNRGLGNEQYF. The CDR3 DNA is TGTGCCAGCAGCCAAGATAACAGGGGGCTAGGGAACGAGCAGTACTTC.